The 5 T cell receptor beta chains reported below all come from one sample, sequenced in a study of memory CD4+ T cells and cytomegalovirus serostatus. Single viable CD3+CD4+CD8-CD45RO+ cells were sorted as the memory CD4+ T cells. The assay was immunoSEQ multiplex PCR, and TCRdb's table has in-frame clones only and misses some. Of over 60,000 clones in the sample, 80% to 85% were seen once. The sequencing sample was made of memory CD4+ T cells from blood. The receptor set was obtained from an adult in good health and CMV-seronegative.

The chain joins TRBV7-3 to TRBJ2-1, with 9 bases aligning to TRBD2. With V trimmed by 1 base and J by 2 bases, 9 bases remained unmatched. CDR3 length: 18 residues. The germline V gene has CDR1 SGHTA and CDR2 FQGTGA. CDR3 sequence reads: CASSLRGSGSAAYNEQFF. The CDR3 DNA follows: TGTGCCAGCAGCTTAAGGGGTAGCGGGAGTGCCGCCTACAATGAGCAGTTCTTC.

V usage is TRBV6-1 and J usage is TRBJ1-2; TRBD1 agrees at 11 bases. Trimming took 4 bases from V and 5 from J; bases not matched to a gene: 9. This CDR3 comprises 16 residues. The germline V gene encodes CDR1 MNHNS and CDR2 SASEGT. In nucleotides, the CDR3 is TGTGCCAGCAGTGGACGAAATGGACAGGGGGCTTATGGCTACACCTTC. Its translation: CASSGRNGQGAYGYTF.

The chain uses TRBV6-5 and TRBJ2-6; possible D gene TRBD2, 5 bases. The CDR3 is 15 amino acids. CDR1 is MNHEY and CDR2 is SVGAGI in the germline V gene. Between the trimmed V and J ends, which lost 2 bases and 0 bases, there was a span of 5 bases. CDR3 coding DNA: TGTGCCAGCAGTTACGGGAGCTCTGGGGCCAACGTCCTGACTTTC. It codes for CASSYGSSGANVLTF.

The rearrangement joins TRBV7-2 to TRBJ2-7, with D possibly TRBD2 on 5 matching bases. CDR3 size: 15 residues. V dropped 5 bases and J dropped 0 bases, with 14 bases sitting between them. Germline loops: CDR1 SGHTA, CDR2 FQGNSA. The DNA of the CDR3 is TGTGCCAGCAGCCGAGGGCTGCCTGTCTCCTACGAGCAGTACTTC. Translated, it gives CASSRGLPVSYEQYF.

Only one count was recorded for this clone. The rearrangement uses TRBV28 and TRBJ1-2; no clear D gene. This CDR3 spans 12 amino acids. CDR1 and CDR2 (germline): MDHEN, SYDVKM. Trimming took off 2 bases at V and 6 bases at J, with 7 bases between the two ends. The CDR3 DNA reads TGTGCCAGCAGTTTAAGACATAATGGCTACACCTTC. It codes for CASSLRHNGYTF.